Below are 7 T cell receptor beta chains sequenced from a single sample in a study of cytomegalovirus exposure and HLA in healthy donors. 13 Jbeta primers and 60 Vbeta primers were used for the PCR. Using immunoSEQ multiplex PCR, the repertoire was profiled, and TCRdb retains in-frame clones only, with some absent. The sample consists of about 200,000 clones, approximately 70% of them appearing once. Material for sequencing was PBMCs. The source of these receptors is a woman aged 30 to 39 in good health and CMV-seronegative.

CDR3 sequence reads: CASSQSQAEKLFF. CDR3 coding DNA: TGCGCCAGCAGCCAGAGCCAGGCTGAAAAACTGTTTTTT. The V gene is TRBV5-1, the J gene TRBJ1-4; D not certain. V lost 4 bases, J lost 7 bases, and 11 bases lay in between. The CDR3 runs to 13 residues. The germline CDR1 and CDR2 sequences are SGHRS and YFSETQ.

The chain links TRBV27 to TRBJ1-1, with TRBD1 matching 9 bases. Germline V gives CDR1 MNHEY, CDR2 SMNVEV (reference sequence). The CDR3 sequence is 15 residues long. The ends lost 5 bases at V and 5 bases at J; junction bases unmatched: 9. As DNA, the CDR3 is TGTGCCAGCAGTCTGGGACAGGGTCCGGGGACTGAAGCTTTCTTT. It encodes CASSLGQGPGTEAFF.

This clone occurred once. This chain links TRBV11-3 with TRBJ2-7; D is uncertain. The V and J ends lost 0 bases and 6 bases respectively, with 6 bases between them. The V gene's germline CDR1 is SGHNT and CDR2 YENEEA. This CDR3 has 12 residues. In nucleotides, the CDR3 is TGTGCCAGCAGCTTAGATTCGGGCGAGCAGTACTTC. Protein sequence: CASSLDSGEQYF.

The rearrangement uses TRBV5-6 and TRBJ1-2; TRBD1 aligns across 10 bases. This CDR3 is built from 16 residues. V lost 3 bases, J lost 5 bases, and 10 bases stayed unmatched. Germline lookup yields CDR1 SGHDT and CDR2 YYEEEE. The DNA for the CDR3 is TGTGCCAGCAGCTCTCCCGGGACAGGGGAATGGTATGGCTACACCTTC. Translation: CASSSPGTGEWYGYTF. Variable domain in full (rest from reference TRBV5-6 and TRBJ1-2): DAGVTQSPTHLIKTRGQQVTLRCSPKSGHDTVSWYQQALGQGPQFIFQYYEEEERQRGNFPDRFSGHQFPNYSSELNVNALLLGDSALYLCASSSPGTGEWYGYTFGSGTRLTVV.

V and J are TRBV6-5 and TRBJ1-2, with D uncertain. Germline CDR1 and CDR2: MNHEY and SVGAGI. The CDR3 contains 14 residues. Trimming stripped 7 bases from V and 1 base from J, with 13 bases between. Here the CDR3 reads CASTLGRNNYGYTF. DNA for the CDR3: TGTGCCAGCACCCTCGGCAGGAATAACTATGGCTACACCTTC.

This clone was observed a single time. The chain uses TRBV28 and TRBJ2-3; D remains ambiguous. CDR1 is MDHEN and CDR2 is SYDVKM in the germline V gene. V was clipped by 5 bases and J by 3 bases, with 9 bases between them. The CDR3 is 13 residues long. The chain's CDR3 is CASSPPATDTQYF. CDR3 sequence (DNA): TGTGCCAGCAGTCCCCCCGCGACAGATACGCAGTATTTT.

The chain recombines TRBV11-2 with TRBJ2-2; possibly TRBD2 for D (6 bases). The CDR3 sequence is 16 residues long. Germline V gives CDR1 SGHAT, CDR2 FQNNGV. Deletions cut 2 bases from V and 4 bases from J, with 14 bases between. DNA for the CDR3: TGTGCCAGCAGCTTAATCAGGACTACTTTCACCGGGGAGCTGTTTTTT. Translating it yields CASSLIRTTFTGELFF.